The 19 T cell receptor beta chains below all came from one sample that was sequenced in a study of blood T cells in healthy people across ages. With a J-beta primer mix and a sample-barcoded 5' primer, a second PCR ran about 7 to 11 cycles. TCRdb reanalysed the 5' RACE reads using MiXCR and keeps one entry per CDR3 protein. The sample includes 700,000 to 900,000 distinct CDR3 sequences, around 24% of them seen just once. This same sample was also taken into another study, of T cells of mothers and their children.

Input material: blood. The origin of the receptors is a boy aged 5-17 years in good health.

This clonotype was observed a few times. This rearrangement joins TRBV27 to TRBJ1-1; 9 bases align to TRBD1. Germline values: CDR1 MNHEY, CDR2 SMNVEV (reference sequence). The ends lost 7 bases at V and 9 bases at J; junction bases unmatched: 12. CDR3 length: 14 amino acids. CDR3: CASKGTGGLYQAFF. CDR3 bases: TGTGCCAGCAAGGGAACAGGGGGCCTCTATCAAGCTTTCTTT.

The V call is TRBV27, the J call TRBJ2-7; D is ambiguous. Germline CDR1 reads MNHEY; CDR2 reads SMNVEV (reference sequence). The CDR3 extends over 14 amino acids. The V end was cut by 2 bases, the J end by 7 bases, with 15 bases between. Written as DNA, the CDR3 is TGTGCCAGCAGTTTAGGCAGGCGGTCGGAAGAGCAGTACTTC. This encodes CASSLGRRSEEQYF.

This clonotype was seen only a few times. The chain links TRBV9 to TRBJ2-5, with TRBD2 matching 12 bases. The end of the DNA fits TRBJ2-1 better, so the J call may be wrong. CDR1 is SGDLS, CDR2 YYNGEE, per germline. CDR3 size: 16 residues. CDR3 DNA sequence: TGTGCCAGCAGCCAACGACTAGCGGGGGATGGATATGAGCAGTTCTTC. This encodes CASSQRLAGDGYEQFF.

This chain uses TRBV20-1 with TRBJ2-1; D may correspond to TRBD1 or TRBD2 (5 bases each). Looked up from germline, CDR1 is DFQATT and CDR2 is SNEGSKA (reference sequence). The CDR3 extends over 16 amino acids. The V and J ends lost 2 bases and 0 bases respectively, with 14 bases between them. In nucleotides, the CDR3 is TGCAGTGCTAGATCTCACAGGAGGAGCTCCTACAATGAGCAGTTCTTC. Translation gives CSARSHRRSSYNEQFF.

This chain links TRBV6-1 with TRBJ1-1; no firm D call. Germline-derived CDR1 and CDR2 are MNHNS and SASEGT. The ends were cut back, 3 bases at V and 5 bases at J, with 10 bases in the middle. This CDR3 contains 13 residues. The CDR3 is CASSEARKTEAFF. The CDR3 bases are TGTGCCAGCAGTGAGGCGAGAAAGACTGAAGCTTTCTTT.

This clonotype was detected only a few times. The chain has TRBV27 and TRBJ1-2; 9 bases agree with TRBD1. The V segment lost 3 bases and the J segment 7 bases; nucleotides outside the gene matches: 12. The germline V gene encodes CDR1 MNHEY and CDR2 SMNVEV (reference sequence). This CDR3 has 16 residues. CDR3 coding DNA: TGTGCCAGCAGTTTCGCCCGGGACAGGGAAATAAGTGGCTACACCTTC. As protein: CASSFARDREISGYTF.

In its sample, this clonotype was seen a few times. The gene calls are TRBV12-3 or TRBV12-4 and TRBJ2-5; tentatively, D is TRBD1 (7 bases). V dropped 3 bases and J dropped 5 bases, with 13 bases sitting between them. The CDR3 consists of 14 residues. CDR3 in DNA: TGTGCCAGCAGTTTTCAGGGGGGCTTTGAGACCCAGTACTTC. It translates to CASSFQGGFETQYF.

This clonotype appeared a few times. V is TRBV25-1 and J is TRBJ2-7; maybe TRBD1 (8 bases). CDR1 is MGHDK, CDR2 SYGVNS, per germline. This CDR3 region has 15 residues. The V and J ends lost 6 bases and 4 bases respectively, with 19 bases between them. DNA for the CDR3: TGTGCCAGCAGCCGGACAGGGAGGGAGGTGTACGAGCAGTACTTC. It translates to CASSRTGREVYEQYF.

The CDR3 DNA follows: TGTGCCAGCAGCCAAGATATCGGTTCCAGGGCCCCCGATGGCTACACCTTC. Translated: CASSQDIGSRAPDGYTF. The chain couples TRBV14 to TRBJ1-2, with a tentative D call TRBD1 (5 bases). V was cut by 0 bases and J by 6 bases, with 20 bases left in between. Germline CDR1 reads SGHDN; CDR2 reads FVKESK. The CDR3 is 17 amino acids.

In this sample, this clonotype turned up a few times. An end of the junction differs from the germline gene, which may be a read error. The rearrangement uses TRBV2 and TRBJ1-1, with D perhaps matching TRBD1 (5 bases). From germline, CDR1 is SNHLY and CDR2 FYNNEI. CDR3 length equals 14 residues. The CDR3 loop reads CASSSTARSTEAFF. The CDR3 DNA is TGCGCCAGCAGTTCGACAGCGAGGAGCACTGAAGCTTTCTTT.

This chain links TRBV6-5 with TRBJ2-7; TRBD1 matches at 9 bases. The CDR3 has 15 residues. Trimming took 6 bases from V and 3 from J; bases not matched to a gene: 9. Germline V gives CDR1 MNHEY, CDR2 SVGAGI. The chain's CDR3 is CASRLGTGSSYEQYF. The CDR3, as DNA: TGTGCCAGCAGACTAGGGACAGGGAGCAGCTACGAGCAGTACTTC.

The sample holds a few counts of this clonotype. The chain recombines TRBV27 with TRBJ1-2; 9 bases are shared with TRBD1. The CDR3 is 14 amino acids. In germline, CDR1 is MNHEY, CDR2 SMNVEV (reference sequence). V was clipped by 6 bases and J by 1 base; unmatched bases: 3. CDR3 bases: TGTGCCAGCAGACAGGACAGGGGTAACTATGGCTACACCTTC. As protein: CASRQDRGNYGYTF.

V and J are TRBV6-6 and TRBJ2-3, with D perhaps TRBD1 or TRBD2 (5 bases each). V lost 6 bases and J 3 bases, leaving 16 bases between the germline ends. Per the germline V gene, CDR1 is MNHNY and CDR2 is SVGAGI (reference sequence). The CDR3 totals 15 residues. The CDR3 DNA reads TGTGCCAGCAGATTCCCAGGGTGGGGGACAGATACGCAGTATTTT. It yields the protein CASRFPGWGTDTQYF.

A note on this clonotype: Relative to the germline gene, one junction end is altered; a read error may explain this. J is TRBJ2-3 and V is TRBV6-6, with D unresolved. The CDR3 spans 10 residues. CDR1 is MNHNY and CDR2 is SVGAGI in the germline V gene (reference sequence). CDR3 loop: CASRRDTRYF. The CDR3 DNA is TGTGCCAGCAGGAGAGATACGCGGTATTTT.

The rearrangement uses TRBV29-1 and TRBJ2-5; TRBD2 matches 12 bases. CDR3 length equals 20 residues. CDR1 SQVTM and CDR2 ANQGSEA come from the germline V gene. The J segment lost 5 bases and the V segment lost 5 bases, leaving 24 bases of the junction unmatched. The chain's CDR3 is CSVFIPTSGGPGPFEETQYF. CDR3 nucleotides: TGCAGCGTTTTCATCCCCACTAGCGGGGGGCCTGGGCCTTTTGAGGAGACCCAGTACTTC.

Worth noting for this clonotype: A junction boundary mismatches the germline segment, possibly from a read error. CDR3 DNA: TGTGCCAGCAGTTTAGATCGGGGGCAAAGCTATGGCTACATCTTC. Translated: CASSLDRGQSYGYIF. The rearrangement links TRBV12-3 or TRBV12-4 to TRBJ1-2; perhaps TRBD1 as D (6 bases). The CDR3 sequence is 15 residues long.

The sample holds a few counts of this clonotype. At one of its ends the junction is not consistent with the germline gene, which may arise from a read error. In DNA, the CDR3 is TGCAGTCCTAGCCGGGGGTTTGGTGCCACTGAAGCTTTCTTT. Its protein is CSPSRGFGATEAFF. The chain recombines TRBV20-1 with TRBJ1-1, with D possibly TRBD1 on 5 matching bases. The CDR3 totals 14 residues. Germline loops: CDR1 DFQATT, CDR2 SNEGSKA (reference sequence).

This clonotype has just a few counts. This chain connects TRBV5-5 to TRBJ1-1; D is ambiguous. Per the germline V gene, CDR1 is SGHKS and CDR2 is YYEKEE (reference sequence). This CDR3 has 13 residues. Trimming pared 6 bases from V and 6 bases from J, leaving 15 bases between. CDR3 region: CASIPLLGSEAFF. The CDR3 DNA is TGTGCCAGCATCCCACTCCTAGGCTCTGAAGCTTTCTTT.

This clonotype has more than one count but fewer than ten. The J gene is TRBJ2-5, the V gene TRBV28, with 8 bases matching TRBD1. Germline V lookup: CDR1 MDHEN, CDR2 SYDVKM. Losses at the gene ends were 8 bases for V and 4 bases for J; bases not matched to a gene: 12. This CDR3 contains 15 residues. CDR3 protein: CASHARAGGGETQYF. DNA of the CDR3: TGTGCCAGCCACGCCCGGGCAGGGGGCGGAGAGACCCAGTACTTC.